This TCR beta chain was retrieved from a study of blood T cells in healthy people across ages. The trim removed 5 bases at V and 15 bases at J, leaving 7 bases unmatched. The CDR3 is made up of 11 amino acids. Germline CDR1 and CDR2: ENHRY and SYGVKD. Through a sample-barcoded 5' primer and a J-beta primer mix, a second PCR was run for roughly 7 to 11 cycles. TCRdb ran MiXCR on the 5' RACE reads and lists one entry per CDR3 protein. The sample lists about 700,000 distinct CDR3 sequences; about a third were seen once. This clonotype was counted ten times or more. The sample was blood. This chain joins TRBV10-3 and TRBJ2-1, with TRBD1 identical over 7 bases. This receptor was identified in a woman aged 80 or older in good health. CDR3: CAISIQGWAFF. CDR3 in DNA: TGTGCCATCAGTATACAGGGGTGGGCGTTCTTC.